Below, one TCR beta chain is given with its context. The antigen is undetermined. This entry is derived from a study of circulating and synovial CD4+ cells in juvenile arthritis. Trimming took off 3 bases at V and 1 base at J, with 7 bases between the two ends. The germline CDR1 and CDR2 sequences are LNHNV and YYDKDF (reference sequence). This CDR3 region has 14 residues. Broader study findings: Shared-clonotype fractions with synovium likely underestimate full repertoire overlap.

TCRdb keeps only in-frame clones here, not all; method: immunoSEQ multiplex PCR. The sample holds 25,000 to 35,000 clones, just over 90% seen once. The source of this sequence is a human donor with juvenile idiopathic arthritis. The rearrangement links TRBV15 to TRBJ1-3; D unclear. Sequenced sample: CD4+ T cells from blood. The CDR3 region is CATSSGGSGNTIYF. DNA for the CDR3: TGTGCCACCAGCAGCGGCGGATCTGGAAACACCATATATTTT.